The rows below give T cell receptor beta chains drawn from one sample of a study of T cells in Graves' hyperthyroidism and ophthalmopathy. One entry per CDR3 protein, called by TCRdb with MiXCR from the multiplex PCR reads. The sample gives hundreds of thousands of distinct CDR3 sequences, about a sixth of which show up once; 3% to 4% is in the top ten. Sequenced: blood. These receptor sequences come from a young woman with Graves' hyperthyroidism. CDR3s leave out the opening cysteine and the closing phenylalanine or tryptophan. The order of the fields is CDR3 protein, V gene, D gene. The D gene is left open where the match is weak.

CDR3aa: ASAPFAAADTQY
v_gene: TRBV7-9
d_gene: NA

CDR3aa: ASSSTGNTGELS
v_gene: TRBV12-3/TRBV12-4
d_gene: TRBD1

CDR3aa: ASSRWRTSGSSGANVLT
v_gene: TRBV2
d_gene: TRBD2

CDR3aa: ASSQGGSWISSTDTQY
v_gene: TRBV3-1
d_gene: NA

CDR3aa: ASIPGQGLGNEQF
v_gene: TRBV12-3/TRBV12-4
d_gene: TRBD1

CDR3aa: ASSPHEGLVSEEQY
v_gene: TRBV27
d_gene: TRBD2

CDR3aa: ASNRGSNTEAF
v_gene: TRBV7-9
d_gene: TRBD1

CDR3aa: ASSQGGVAFTNEQF
v_gene: TRBV14
d_gene: NA

CDR3aa: ASSLAALTGELF
v_gene: TRBV7-9
d_gene: NA

CDR3aa: ASSPTPVERMNTEAF
v_gene: TRBV7-2
d_gene: NA

CDR3aa: ASSLGTGSNTGELF
v_gene: TRBV5-1
d_gene: TRBD1

CDR3aa: ASSSSGSNQPQH
v_gene: TRBV7-2
d_gene: NA

CDR3aa: ASRQQGDEQF
v_gene: TRBV11-2
d_gene: TRBD1

CDR3aa: ASIVGQANTEAF
v_gene: TRBV2
d_gene: TRBD1

CDR3aa: ASSLAGQGVRQPQH
v_gene: TRBV7-2
d_gene: TRBD1

CDR3aa: ASSLDRGDEQF
v_gene: TRBV7-9
d_gene: TRBD1

CDR3aa: ASARGENYGYT
v_gene: TRBV2
d_gene: TRBD1

CDR3aa: ASSVGDINQPQH
v_gene: TRBV12-3/TRBV12-4
d_gene: NA

CDR3aa: ASSPDRTSRYEQY
v_gene: TRBV28
d_gene: TRBD2

CDR3aa: ASSLSRILSYNEQF
v_gene: TRBV27
d_gene: NA

CDR3aa: SVEDWTSGSDEQY
v_gene: TRBV29-1
d_gene: TRBD2

CDR3aa: ASSALGNIGDEQY
v_gene: TRBV9
d_gene: NA

CDR3aa: AIRGTGVDHT
v_gene: TRBV10-3
d_gene: TRBD1

CDR3aa: SARLFATGDTYNSPLH
v_gene: TRBV20-1
d_gene: TRBD1

CDR3aa: ASSSAVEAF
v_gene: TRBV6-1
d_gene: NA

CDR3aa: ASSVSAGATAGNTIY
v_gene: TRBV9
d_gene: NA

CDR3aa: ASSLGAGSNQPQH
v_gene: TRBV28
d_gene: NA

CDR3aa: ATSDPCQVVYNEQF
v_gene: TRBV24-1
d_gene: NA

CDR3aa: ASSWTVGGTEAF
v_gene: TRBV28
d_gene: NA

CDR3aa: ASSLRTGRSTEAF
v_gene: TRBV7-3
d_gene: TRBD1

CDR3aa: ASSRSTSGGEKETQY
v_gene: TRBV7-7
d_gene: TRBD2

CDR3aa: ASSLGGRQGYT
v_gene: TRBV5-6
d_gene: TRBD1

CDR3aa: AWNRLAGADTQY
v_gene: TRBV30
d_gene: TRBD2

CDR3aa: ASSLQGAIGNTIY
v_gene: TRBV28
d_gene: TRBD1

CDR3aa: SARPGSSYNEQF
v_gene: TRBV20-1
d_gene: NA

CDR3aa: ASSQDWNIQY
v_gene: TRBV4-1
d_gene: NA

CDR3aa: ASSIRLDSYEQY
v_gene: TRBV27
d_gene: NA

CDR3aa: ASSLVGTPYYEQY
v_gene: TRBV11-2
d_gene: NA

CDR3aa: ASSSGGKGTGVSYNEQF
v_gene: TRBV27
d_gene: TRBD2

CDR3aa: ASGGGHTGELF
v_gene: TRBV28
d_gene: NA

CDR3aa: ASSEGGEIGHGAF
v_gene: TRBV9
d_gene: TRBD1

CDR3aa: SARDSGLSYNEQF
v_gene: TRBV20-1
d_gene: NA

CDR3aa: ASRRAAEYEQY
v_gene: TRBV5-1
d_gene: NA

CDR3aa: ASGQKNQPQH
v_gene: TRBV30
d_gene: NA

CDR3aa: ASSGAAF
v_gene: TRBV19
d_gene: NA

CDR3aa: ASSGDNTNTGELF
v_gene: TRBV11-2
d_gene: NA